Presented here are 20 T cell receptor beta chains from one specimen sequenced in a study of T cells in Graves' hyperthyroidism and ophthalmopathy. The CDR3 regions of TCR beta were amplified from RNA transcripts. TCR CDR3 regions were first amplified by RT-PCR with HTBI primers. TCRdb reprocessed the multiplex PCR reads via MiXCR and lists one record per CDR3 protein. The table includes about 840,000 distinct CDR3 sequences, about two fifths detected once. The sequenced sample was blood. The receptors were gathered from a man in his late teens or twenties with Graves' hyperthyroidism.

Only a few counts were recorded for this clonotype. The chain has TRBV6-1 and TRBJ2-2; D call uncertain. This CDR3 has 13 amino acids. The V gene lost 5 bases and the J gene lost 3 bases, with 7 bases spanning the gap. Per germline, CDR1 MNHNS and CDR2 SASEGT. CDR3 sequence: CASSYAYTGELFF. CDR3 coding DNA: TGTGCCAGCAGTTACGCCTACACCGGGGAGCTGTTTTTT.

As concerns this clonotype: A much bigger clone sits one base away, suggesting this may be a read error. This chain connects TRBV10-3 to TRBJ2-7; possibly TRBD1 for D (5 bases). This CDR3 comprises 15 residues. Per the germline V gene, CDR1 is ENHRY and CDR2 is SYGVKD. As DNA, the CDR3 is TGTGCCATCAGGGAGTCCGTAGGGGCGATCCACGAGCAGTACTTC. Its translation: CAIRESVGAIHEQYF.

This rearrangement joins TRBV14 to TRBJ2-7; D uncertain. Deletions cut 1 base from V and 5 bases from J, with 12 bases between. In germline, CDR1 is SGHDN, CDR2 FVKESK. The CDR3 is made up of 14 amino acids. The CDR3 DNA follows: TGTGCCAGCAGCCAAGTAGGCCATCTGAACGAGCAGTACTTC. It codes for CASSQVGHLNEQYF.

The table lists this clonotype with a few counts. This chain links TRBV6-4 with TRBJ2-2, with 8 bases fitting TRBD1. This CDR3 is built from 17 residues. Germline V gene data show CDR1 as MRHNA and CDR2 as SNTAGT. V was clipped by 0 bases and J by 0 bases; unmatched bases: 3. The CDR3 protein is CASSDSQGAANTGELFF. The CDR3 DNA sequence: TGTGCCAGCAGTGACTCGCAGGGGGCGGCGAACACCGGGGAGCTGTTTTTT.

This chain connects TRBV5-1 to TRBJ2-2; TRBD2 aligns across 8 bases. The germline gives CDR1 SGHRS, CDR2 YFSETQ. This CDR3 is built from 15 residues. The J segment lost 5 bases and the V segment lost 4 bases, leaving 7 bases of the junction unmatched. The CDR3 coding sequence is TGCGCCAGCAGCCCGTCACCTAGCGGGACCGGGGAGCTGTTTTTT. This codes for CASSPSPSGTGELFF.

The genes are TRBV29-1 and TRBJ1-2, with a possible D match to TRBD1 (6 bases). The germline V gene has CDR1 SQVTM and CDR2 ANQGSEA. The CDR3 covers 11 residues. V was clipped by 8 bases and J by 3 bases, with 10 bases between them. The CDR3 here is CSLRTDYGYTF. The DNA of the CDR3 is TGCAGCTTGAGGACAGACTATGGCTACACCTTC.

The rearrangement joins TRBV4-3 to TRBJ1-1; the D is unclear. CDR1 and CDR2 from the germline V gene are LGHNA and YSLEER. V gave up 0 bases and J gave up 1 base, with 12 bases separating them. The CDR3 runs to 16 residues. This CDR3 is CASSQDNGEGNTEAFF. The CDR3 nucleotides are TGCGCCAGCAGCCAAGATAACGGGGAGGGGAACACTGAAGCTTTCTTT.

This clonotype was counted many times. The CDR3 spells CASSIERDSPLHF. The CDR3 DNA reads as TGTGCCAGTAGTATAGAACGGGATTCACCCCTCCACTTT. The genes are TRBV19 and TRBJ1-6; no clear D gene. This CDR3 is built from 13 residues. Germline V gene lookup returns CDR1 LNHDA and CDR2 SQIVND (reference sequence). V lost 0 bases and J lost 8, with 5 bases in between.

The chain has TRBV2 and TRBJ1-2; TRBD1 is a possible D gene (6 bases). V lost 5 bases and J lost 7, with 26 bases in between. The CDR3 is 17 residues long. CDR1 is SNHLY and CDR2 is FYNNEI in the germline V gene. CDR3 sequence: CASSYLIWTVPGRGYTF. The CDR3 bases are TGTGCCAGCAGTTACCTGATCTGGACAGTCCCAGGTCGTGGCTACACCTTC. Supplemented by reference TRBV2 and TRBJ1-2, the full variable domain reads EPEVTQTPSHQVTQMGQEVILRCVPISNHLYFYWYRQILGQKVEFLVSFYNNEISEKSEIFDDQFSVERPDGSNFTLKIRSTKLEDSAMYFCASSYLIWTVPGRGYTFGSGTRLTVV.

Ten or more counts support this clonotype. The chain employs TRBV29-1 and TRBJ1-1, with D hard to call. The CDR3 length is 14 residues. V lost 1 base and J 0 bases, leaving 9 bases between the germline ends. Germline CDR1 SQVTM, CDR2 ANQGSEA. The CDR3 DNA follows: TGCAGCGTTGAAGGGGGTCAGATGAACACTGAAGCTTTCTTT. This translates into CSVEGGQMNTEAFF.

This sequence joins TRBV5-5 and TRBJ1-2; D unresolved. V was pared by 4 bases and J by 4 bases, with 20 bases between. Germline V gene sequence: CDR1 SGHKS, CDR2 YYEKEE (reference sequence). The CDR3 runs to 16 residues. As DNA, the CDR3 is TGTGCCAGCAGCCAAGTTCGTAAGGGATTCTCCTATGGCTACACCTTC. This translates into CASSQVRKGFSYGYTF.

CDR3 loop: CASKMTPTEAFF. The CDR3 region has the DNA TGTGCCAGTAAAATGACACCCACTGAAGCTTTCTTT. V gene TRBV19 combines with J gene TRBJ1-1; the D is unclear. Between the trimmed V and J ends, which lost 7 bases and 4 bases, there was a span of 10 bases. Per germline, CDR1 LNHDA and CDR2 SQIVND (reference sequence). This CDR3 spans 12 amino acids.

Of note for this clonotype: With a much larger clone just one base away, this may be a read error. The chain carries TRBV7-2 and TRBJ1-4; tentative D call: TRBD1 (5 bases). The V and J ends lost 2 bases and 4 bases respectively, with 8 bases between them. CDR1 is SGHTA and CDR2 is FQGNSA in the germline V gene. The length of the CDR3 is 14 residues. The CDR3 region has the DNA TGTGCCAGCAGCTTATCAGGGTTTAATGAAAAACTGTTTTTT. Protein product: CASSLSGFNEKLFF.

In regard to this clonotype: In this CDR3 the conserved last residue, phenylalanine or tryptophan, is missing, so a read error is likely. V and J are TRBV5-1 and TRBJ1-2; D unresolved. CDR3 size: 14 residues. Germline loops: CDR1 SGHRS, CDR2 YFSETQ. This CDR3 reads CASSLEPTGFGYTL. CDR3 nucleotides: TGTGCCAGCAGCTTGGAGCCGACGGGGTTTGGCTACACCTTA.

The rearrangement joins TRBV20-1 to TRBJ1-6, with D uncertain. Trimming cost V 0 bases and J 6 bases, with 9 bases left between them. Germline V gives CDR1 DFQATT, CDR2 SNEGSKA (reference sequence). The CDR3 contains 14 residues. This chain's CDR3 is CSARDWQPNSPLHF. The CDR3 DNA reads TGCAGTGCTAGAGATTGGCAGCCTAATTCACCCCTCCACTTT.

The chain employs TRBV7-8 and TRBJ2-5, with 15 bases lining up with TRBD2. Trimming cost V 2 bases and J 5 bases; bases outside gene matches: 18. The CDR3 length is 21 residues. Germline V gene lookup returns CDR1 SGHVS and CDR2 FQNEAQ. CDR3 DNA: TGTGCCAGCAGCTTACACCCAAGGACTAGCGGGAGGGGCGTGTTCGGGGAGACCCAGTACTTC. It yields the protein CASSLHPRTSGRGVFGETQYF.

The chain links TRBV5-1 to TRBJ2-7; the D gene is possibly TRBD1 (6 bases). The ends were cut back, 5 bases at V and 7 bases at J, with 10 bases in the middle. Germline loops: CDR1 SGHRS, CDR2 YFSETQ. The CDR3 length is 11 residues. In nucleotides, the CDR3 is TGCGCCAGCAGGGCCACAGGGGAGCAGTACTTC. Translated, it gives CASRATGEQYF.

V gene TRBV14 combines with J gene TRBJ2-2, with D perhaps matching TRBD1 (6 bases). The V and J ends lost 4 bases and 4 bases respectively, with 16 bases between them. Germline V lookup: CDR1 SGHDN, CDR2 FVKESK. CDR3 size: 16 residues. The DNA for the CDR3 is TGTGCCAGCAGCCCCCTCATACAGGGCAGCACCGGGGAGCTGTTTTTT. Amino acids: CASSPLIQGSTGELFF. The complete variable domain, with remaining parts taken from reference TRBV14 and TRBJ2-2, reads EAGVTQFPSHSVIEKGQTVTLRCDPISGHDNLYWYRRVMGKEIKFLLHFVKESKQDESGMPNNRFLAERTGGTYSTLKVQPAELEDSGVYFCASSPLIQGSTGELFFGEGSRLTVL.

This clonotype came up a few times. This sequence joins TRBV4-1 and TRBJ2-7, with D unclear. Trimming removed 0 bases from V and 2 bases from J, with 11 bases in between. The V gene's germline CDR1 is MGHRA and CDR2 YSYEKL. The CDR3 totals 15 residues. The CDR3 coding sequence is TGCGCCAGCAGCCAAGAGAGCGACACCGCCTACGAGCAGTACTTC. As protein: CASSQESDTAYEQYF.

The chain is built from TRBV7-2 and TRBJ2-7; D ambiguous. Per the germline V gene, CDR1 is SGHTA and CDR2 is FQGNSA. Trimming pared 3 bases from V and 2 bases from J, leaving 11 bases between. CDR3 length: 14 residues. This CDR3 is CASSFTDGAYEQYF. Written as DNA, the CDR3 is TGTGCCAGCAGCTTTACCGACGGAGCCTACGAGCAGTACTTC.